The 16 T cell receptor beta chains below all came from one sample that was sequenced in a study of shared clonotypes between healthy human individuals. TCRdb's copy holds only in-frame clones and misses some; the assay was immunoSEQ multiplex PCR. The data contain some 1.1 million clones, around 77% of them singletons. The sample was memory CD4+ T cells from PBMCs. The subset is: CD45RA-negative fraction. These receptors were collected from a man between 18 and 35 years old in good health. Some clones in this sample may be carry-over from other donors' samples.

This chain connects TRBV4-3 to TRBJ1-5; TRBD1 might be the D (5 bases). Germline-derived CDR1 and CDR2 are LGHNA and YSLEER. Between the trimmed V and J ends, which lost 1 base and 6 bases, there was a span of 10 bases. The CDR3 is 14 residues long. The DNA for the CDR3 is TGCGCCAGCAGCCAAGTTATTGGGGGTCAGCCCCAGCATTTT. Its protein product is CASSQVIGGQPQHF.

There are a few counts of this clone. V usage is TRBV21-1 and J usage is TRBJ1-4; the table's D gene call, TRBD1, was not cross checked with the DNA. TRBV21-1 is designated a pseudogene. The CDR3 is 15 amino acids. The CDR3 spells CASSKDGQGPEKLFF. CDR3 bases: TGTGCCAGCAGCAAAGATGGACAGGGTCCTGAAAAACTGTTTTTT.

As to this clone: Distinct nucleotide sequences in the sample also encode this CDR3. The V gene is TRBV5-4, the J gene TRBJ2-1; 8 bases line up with TRBD2. This CDR3 has 13 residues. V dropped 4 bases and J dropped 5; count of bases not matched to a gene: 2. CDR1 is SGHNT and CDR2 is YYREEE in the germline V gene (reference sequence). CDR3 nucleotides: TGTGCCAGCAGCCTGACTAGCGACAATGAGCAGTTCTTC. Its translation is CASSLTSDNEQFF.

This clone was detected only a few times. Other nucleotide sequences from this sample produce the same CDR3. The rearrangement uses TRBV7-2 and TRBJ1-2; D may be TRBD1 (6 bases). This CDR3 has 13 amino acids. Germline-derived CDR1 and CDR2 are SGHTA and FQGNSA. The germline V and J ends were trimmed by 1 base and 3 bases, with 6 bases remaining between them. The CDR3 region is CASSLGTDYGYTF. The CDR3 nucleotides are TGTGCCAGCAGCTTAGGGACAGACTATGGCTACACCTTC.

The table lists this clone with a count of one. The rearrangement uses TRBV7-2 and TRBJ2-3; 7 bases are a match to TRBD1. The CDR3 totals 14 residues. V trimming: 7 bases; J trimming: 3 bases; junction bases outside the gene matches: 7. The germline CDR1 and CDR2 sequences are SGHTA and FQGNSA. CDR3 nucleotides: TGTGCCAGCAACAGGGGTGGCGGGACAGATACGCAGTATTTT. As protein: CASNRGGGTDTQYF. Complete variable domain (other parts from reference TRBV7-2 and TRBJ2-3): GAGVSQSPSNKVTEKGKDVELRCDPISGHTALYWYRQSLGQGLEFLIYFQGNSAPDKSGLPSDRFSAERTGGSVSTLTIQRTQQEDSAVYLCASNRGGGTDTQYFGPGTRLTVL.

This clone was recorded many times. The sample holds other DNA sequences that translate to the same CDR3. This CDR3 reads CAWSGTDTQYF. DNA of the CDR3: TGTGCCTGGAGCGGCACAGATACGCAGTATTTT. The genes are TRBV30 and TRBJ2-3; no firm D call. V was pared by 3 bases and J by 1 base, with 2 bases between. Per the germline V gene, CDR1 is GTSNPN and CDR2 is SVGIG (reference sequence). This CDR3 region has 11 residues.

The V and J genes are TRBV30 and TRBJ2-7, with 7 bases matching TRBD2. Germline V gives CDR1 GTSNPN, CDR2 SVGIG (reference sequence). The V gene end was trimmed by 5 bases and the J gene end by 5 bases; junction bases not matched to a gene: 9. The CDR3 loop spans 13 amino acids. This chain's CDR3 is CAWGRVGGDEQYF. The CDR3 DNA reads as TGTGCCTGGGGGAGGGTCGGCGGGGACGAGCAGTACTTC.

A single count supports this clone. This chain links TRBV7-3 with TRBJ1-1, with 8 bases fitting TRBD1. Germline values: CDR1 SGHTA, CDR2 FQGTGA. The J segment lost 6 bases and the V segment lost 4 bases, leaving 16 bases of the junction unmatched. CDR3 length: 17 amino acids. CDR3 sequence: CASSSTGRGRRRSEAFF. The CDR3, as DNA: TGTGCCAGCAGCTCAACCGGCAGGGGGCGCCGAAGGTCTGAAGCTTTCTTT. Drawing the rest from reference TRBV7-3 and TRBJ1-1, the complete variable domain is GAGVSQTPSNKVTEKGKYVELRCDPISGHTALYWYRQSLGQGPEFLIYFQGTGAADDSGLPNDRFFAVRPEGSVSTLKIQRTERGDSAVYLCASSSTGRGRRRSEAFFGQGTRLTVV.

The DNA for the CDR3 is TGTGCCAGCAGTTACTCGACGGCTAGCGGTTACAATGAGCAGTTCTTC. This codes for CASSYSTASGYNEQFF. The chain combines TRBV6-5 with TRBJ2-1; TRBD2 matches 7 bases. V dropped 0 bases and J dropped 4; count of bases not matched to a gene: 6. CDR1 is MNHEY, CDR2 SVGAGI, per germline. The CDR3 covers 16 residues.

This CDR3 is CASRGITGSVEKLFF. As DNA, the CDR3 is TGTGCCAGCAGGGGTATAACAGGGAGCGTCGAAAAACTGTTTTTT. V is TRBV7-9 and J is TRBJ1-4, with a possible D match to TRBD1 (6 bases). The CDR3 contains 15 residues. Trimming cost V 6 bases and J 8 bases, with 19 bases left between them. CDR1 SEHNR and CDR2 FQNEAQ come from the germline V gene (reference sequence).

The rearrangement links TRBV29-1 to TRBJ2-1; 9 nucleotides line up with TRBD2. This CDR3 has 14 residues. Per germline, CDR1 SQVTM and CDR2 ANQGSEA. V was pared by 5 bases and J by 2 bases, with 4 bases of the junction left unmatched. The CDR3 loop is CSVSSSGAYNEQFF. The CDR3 nucleotides read TGCAGCGTTTCCTCTAGCGGGGCCTACAATGAGCAGTTCTTC.

The chain uses TRBV30 and TRBJ1-2; TRBD1 matches 7 bases. J gave up 4 bases and V 3 bases, and 8 bases lay outside the gene matches. CDR1 and CDR2 from the germline V gene are GTSNPN and SVGIG (reference sequence). CDR3 length equals 14 residues. As DNA, the CDR3 is TGTGCCTGGAGACCAGGGGGGTCCTCCTATGGCTACACCTTC. Amino acids: CAWRPGGSSYGYTF.

The V and J genes are TRBV6-1 and TRBJ2-7, with D perhaps matching TRBD1 (6 bases). This CDR3 has 14 residues. Germline loops: CDR1 MNHNS, CDR2 SASEGT. V was pared by 6 bases and J by 0 bases, with 12 bases between. CDR3 sequence reads: CASRGQTASYEQYF. The CDR3, as DNA: TGTGCCAGCAGAGGACAGACCGCCTCCTACGAGCAGTACTTC.

The chain recombines TRBV11-2 with TRBJ2-7, with TRBD1 matching 9 bases. The ends lost 2 bases at V and 6 bases at J; junction bases unmatched: 8. In germline, CDR1 is SGHAT, CDR2 FQNNGV. The CDR3 runs to 15 residues. CDR3 amino acids: CASSLRDRVRTEQYF. The CDR3 nucleotides are TGTGCCAGCAGCTTAAGGGACAGGGTGAGGACCGAGCAGTACTTC.

The chain carries TRBV7-2 and TRBJ2-1, with 8 bases fitting TRBD2. The CDR3 has 12 residues. The germline CDR1 and CDR2 sequences are SGHTA and FQGNSA. V dropped 5 bases and J dropped 15; count of bases not matched to a gene: 9. The CDR3 region has the DNA TGTGCCAGCAGCCCGGTAGCGGGACGACTGTTCTTC. Translation: CASSPVAGRLFF.

CDR3 DNA: TGCGCCAGCAGCAGGGGAGGTACGGGAGAGCAGTACTTC. It encodes CASSRGGTGEQYF. This chain links TRBV10-1 with TRBJ2-7; possibly TRBD1 or TRBD2 for D (6 bases each). Per germline, CDR1 WNHNN and CDR2 SYGVQD (reference sequence). The V gene lost 6 bases and the J gene lost 7 bases, with 16 bases spanning the gap. This CDR3 contains 13 residues.